This TCR beta chain was sequenced during a study of blood T cell repertoires in COVID-19. Study summary: The origin of the acute and convalescent COVID-19 samples was the United States, Italy and Spain.

CDR3 size: 14 residues. Germline V gene data show CDR1 as MNHEY and CDR2 as SMNVEV (reference sequence). V trimming: 7 bases; J trimming: 0 bases; junction bases outside the gene matches: 4. Sequenced by immunoSEQ multiplex PCR; TCRdb stores in-frame clones only, minus some. The data show under 200,000 clones, with more than 60% seen just once and 2.8% held by the top ten. V gene TRBV27 combines with J gene TRBJ1-1, with 8 bases aligning to TRBD1. Material: peripheral blood. This clonotype was obtained from a man aged 65 to 85 with acute or convalescent COVID-19. Here the CDR3 reads CASNRQGMNTEAFF. The DNA for the CDR3 is TGTGCCAGCAACCGACAGGGGATGAACACTGAAGCTTTCTTT.